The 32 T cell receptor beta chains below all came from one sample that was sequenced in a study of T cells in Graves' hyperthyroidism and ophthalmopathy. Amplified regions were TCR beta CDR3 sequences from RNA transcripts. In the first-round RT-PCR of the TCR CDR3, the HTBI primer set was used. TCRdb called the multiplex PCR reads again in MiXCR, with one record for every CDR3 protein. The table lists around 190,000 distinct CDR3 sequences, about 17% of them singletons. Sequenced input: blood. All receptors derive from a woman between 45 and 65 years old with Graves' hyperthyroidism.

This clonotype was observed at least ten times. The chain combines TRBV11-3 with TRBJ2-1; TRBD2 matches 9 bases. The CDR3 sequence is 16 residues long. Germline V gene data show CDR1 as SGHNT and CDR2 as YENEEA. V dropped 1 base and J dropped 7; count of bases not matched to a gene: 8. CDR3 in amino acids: CASSLGGSGRYNEQFF. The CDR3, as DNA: TGTGCCAGCAGCTTAGGTGGTAGCGGGAGATATAATGAGCAGTTCTTC.

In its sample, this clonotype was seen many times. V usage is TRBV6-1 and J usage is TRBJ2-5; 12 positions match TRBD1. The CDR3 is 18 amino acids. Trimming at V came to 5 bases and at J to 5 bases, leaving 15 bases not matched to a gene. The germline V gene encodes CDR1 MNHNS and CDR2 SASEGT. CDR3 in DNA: TGTGCCAGCAGTATCCGGGACAGGGGGCTATTGGGTGGCGAGACCCAGTACTTC. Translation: CASSIRDRGLLGGETQYF.

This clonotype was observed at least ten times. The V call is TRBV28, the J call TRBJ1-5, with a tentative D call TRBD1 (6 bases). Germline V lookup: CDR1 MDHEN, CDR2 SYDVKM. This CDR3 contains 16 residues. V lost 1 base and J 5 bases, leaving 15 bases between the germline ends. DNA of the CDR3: TGTGCCAGCAGTTTATCTGCTGGGGGCGCCTATCAGCCCCAGCATTTT. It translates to CASSLSAGGAYQPQHF.

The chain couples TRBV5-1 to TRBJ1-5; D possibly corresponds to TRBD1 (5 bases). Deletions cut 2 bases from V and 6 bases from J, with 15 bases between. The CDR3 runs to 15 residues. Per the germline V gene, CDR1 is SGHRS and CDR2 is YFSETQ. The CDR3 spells CASSFGGQGGQPQHF. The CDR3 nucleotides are TGCGCCAGCAGCTTTGGTGGGCAGGGTGGTCAGCCCCAGCATTTT.

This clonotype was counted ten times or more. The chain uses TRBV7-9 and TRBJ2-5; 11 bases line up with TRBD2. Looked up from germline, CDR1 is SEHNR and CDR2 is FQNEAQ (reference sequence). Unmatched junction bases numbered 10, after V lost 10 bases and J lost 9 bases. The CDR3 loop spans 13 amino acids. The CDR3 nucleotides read TGTGCCACTGGGACTAGCGGTGTCTGGGCCCAGTACTTC. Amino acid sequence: CATGTSGVWAQYF.

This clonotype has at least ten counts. The DNA for the CDR3 is TGTGCCAGTAGTCCGGGACAGGGATTAAGAGGGTATTTT. It yields the protein CASSPGQGLRGYF. The chain links TRBV2 to TRBJ2-3; 9 positions agree with TRBD1. V trimming: 9 bases; J trimming: 14 bases; junction bases outside the gene matches: 15. CDR3 length: 13 residues. Germline loops: CDR1 SNHLY, CDR2 FYNNEI.

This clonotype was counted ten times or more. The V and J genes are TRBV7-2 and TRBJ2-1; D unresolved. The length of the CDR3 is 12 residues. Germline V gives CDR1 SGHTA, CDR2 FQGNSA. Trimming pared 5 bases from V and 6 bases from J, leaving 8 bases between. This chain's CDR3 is CASSPVANEQFF. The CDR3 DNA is TGTGCCAGCAGCCCTGTTGCCAATGAGCAGTTCTTC.

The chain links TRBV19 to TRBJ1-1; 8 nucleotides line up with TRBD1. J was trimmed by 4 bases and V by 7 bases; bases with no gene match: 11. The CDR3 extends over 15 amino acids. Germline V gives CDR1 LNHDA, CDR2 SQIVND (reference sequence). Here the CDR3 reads CASTTTRTGITEAFF. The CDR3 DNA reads TGTGCCAGTACCACGACACGGACAGGGATCACTGAAGCTTTCTTT. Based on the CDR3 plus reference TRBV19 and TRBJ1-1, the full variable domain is DGGITQSPKYLFRKEGQNVTLSCEQNLNHDAMYWYRQDPGQGLRLIYYSQIVNDFQKGDIAEGYSVSREKKESFPLTVTSAQKNPTAFYLCASTTTRTGITEAFFGQGTRLTVV.

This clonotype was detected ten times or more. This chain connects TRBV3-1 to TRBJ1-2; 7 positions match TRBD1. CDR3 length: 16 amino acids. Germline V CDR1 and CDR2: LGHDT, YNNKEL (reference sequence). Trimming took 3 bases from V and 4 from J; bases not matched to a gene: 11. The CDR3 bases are TGTGCCAGCAGCCATGGCTTCCACAGGGGAATCTATGGCTACACCTTC. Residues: CASSHGFHRGIYGYTF.

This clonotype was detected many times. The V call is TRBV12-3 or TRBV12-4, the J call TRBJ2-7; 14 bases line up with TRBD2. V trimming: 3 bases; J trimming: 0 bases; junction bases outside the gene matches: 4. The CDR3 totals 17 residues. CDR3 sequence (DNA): TGTGCCAGCAGTTTCGGACTAGCGGGAGGTCCCTCCTACGAGCAGTACTTC. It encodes CASSFGLAGGPSYEQYF.

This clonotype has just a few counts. Here the CDR3 DNA reads TGTGCCAGCTCAACCGGGACAGCGAGCACAGATACGCAGTATTTT. It encodes CASSTGTASTDTQYF. The chain employs TRBV18 and TRBJ2-3, with TRBD1 matching over 7 bases. This CDR3 comprises 15 residues. Germline CDR1 is KGHSH and CDR2 is LQKENI. J lost 0 bases, V lost 5 bases, and 5 bases had no gene match.

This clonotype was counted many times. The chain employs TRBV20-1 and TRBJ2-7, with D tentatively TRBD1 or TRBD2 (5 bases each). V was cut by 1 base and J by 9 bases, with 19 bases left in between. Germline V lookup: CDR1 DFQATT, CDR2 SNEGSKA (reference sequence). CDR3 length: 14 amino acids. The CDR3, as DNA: TGCAGTGCTAGAGCCCGGCAGGGAGTAGGTGCGCAGTACTTC. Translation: CSARARQGVGAQYF.

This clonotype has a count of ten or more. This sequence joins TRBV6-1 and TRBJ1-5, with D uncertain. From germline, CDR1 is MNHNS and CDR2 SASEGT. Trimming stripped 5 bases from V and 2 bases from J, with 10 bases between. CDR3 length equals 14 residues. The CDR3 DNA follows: TGTGCCAGCAGTTATGTCGGCGGCAATCAGCCCCAGCATTTT. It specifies CASSYVGGNQPQHF.

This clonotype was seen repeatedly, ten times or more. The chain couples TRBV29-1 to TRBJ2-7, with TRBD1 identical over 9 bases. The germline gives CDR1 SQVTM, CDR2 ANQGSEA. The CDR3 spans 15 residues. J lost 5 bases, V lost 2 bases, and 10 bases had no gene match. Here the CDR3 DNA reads TGCAGCGTTGAATTTTCGGGACAGGGTGTCGACGAGCAGTACTTC. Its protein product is CSVEFSGQGVDEQYF.

CDR3 protein: CASSDNNVRGHGPTNEKLFF. CDR3 DNA: TGTGCCAGCAGTGATAATAATGTTAGGGGACACGGGCCAACTAATGAAAAACTGTTTTTT. The chain couples TRBV6-1 to TRBJ1-4, with a possible D match to TRBD1 (6 bases). V was clipped by 3 bases and J by 0 bases, with 23 bases between them. The CDR3 runs 20 residues. In germline, CDR1 is MNHNS, CDR2 SASEGT.

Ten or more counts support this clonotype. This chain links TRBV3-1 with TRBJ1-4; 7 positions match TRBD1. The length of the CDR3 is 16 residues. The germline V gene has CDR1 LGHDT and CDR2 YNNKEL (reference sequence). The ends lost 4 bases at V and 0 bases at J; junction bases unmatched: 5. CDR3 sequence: CASSPGTASTNEKLFF. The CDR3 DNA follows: TGTGCCAGCAGCCCCGGGACAGCCTCAACTAATGAAAAACTGTTTTTT. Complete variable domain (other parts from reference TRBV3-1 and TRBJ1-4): DTAVSQTPKYLVTQMGNDKSIKCEQNLGHDTMYWYKQDSKKFLKIMFSYNNKELIINETVPNRFSPKSPDKAHLNLHINSLELGDSAVYFCASSPGTASTNEKLFFGSGTQLSVL.

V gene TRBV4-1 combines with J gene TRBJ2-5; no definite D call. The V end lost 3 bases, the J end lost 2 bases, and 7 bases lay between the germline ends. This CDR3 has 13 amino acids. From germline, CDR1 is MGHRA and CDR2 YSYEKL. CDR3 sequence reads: CASSQADQETQYF. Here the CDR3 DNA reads TGCGCCAGCAGCCAGGCGGATCAAGAGACCCAGTACTTC.

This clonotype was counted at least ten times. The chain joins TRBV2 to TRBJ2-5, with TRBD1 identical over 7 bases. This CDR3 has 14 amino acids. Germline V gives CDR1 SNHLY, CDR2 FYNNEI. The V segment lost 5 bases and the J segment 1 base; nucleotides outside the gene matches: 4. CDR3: CASSRGTAQETQYF. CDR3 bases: TGTGCCAGCAGTCGAGGGACAGCCCAAGAGACCCAGTACTTC.

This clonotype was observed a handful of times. CDR3 in amino acids: CARRQGASGELFF. CDR3 bases: TGTGCCAGGAGGCAGGGGGCCTCTGGGGAGCTGTTTTTT. The chain carries TRBV7-9 and TRBJ2-2; 8 bases align to TRBD1. With V trimmed by 9 bases and J by 8 bases, 8 bases remained unmatched. CDR1 is SEHNR and CDR2 is FQNEAQ in the germline V gene (reference sequence). CDR3 length: 13 amino acids.

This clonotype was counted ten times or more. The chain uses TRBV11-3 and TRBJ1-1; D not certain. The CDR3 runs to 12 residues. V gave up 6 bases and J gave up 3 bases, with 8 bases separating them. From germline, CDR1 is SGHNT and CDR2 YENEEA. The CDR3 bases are TGTGCCAGCAGTCTAGACGACACTGAAGCTTTCTTT. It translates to CASSLDDTEAFF.

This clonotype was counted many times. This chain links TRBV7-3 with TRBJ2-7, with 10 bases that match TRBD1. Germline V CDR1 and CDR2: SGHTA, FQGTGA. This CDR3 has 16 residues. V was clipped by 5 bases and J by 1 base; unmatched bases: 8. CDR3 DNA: TGTGCCAGCAGCCCAGGAGGGGGACAGGGGTCCTACGAGCAGTACTTC. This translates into CASSPGGGQGSYEQYF. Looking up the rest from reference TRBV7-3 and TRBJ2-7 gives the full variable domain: GAGVSQTPSNKVTEKGKYVELRCDPISGHTALYWYRQSLGQGPEFLIYFQGTGAADDSGLPNDRFFAVRPEGSVSTLKIQRTERGDSAVYLCASSPGGGQGSYEQYFGPGTRLTVT.

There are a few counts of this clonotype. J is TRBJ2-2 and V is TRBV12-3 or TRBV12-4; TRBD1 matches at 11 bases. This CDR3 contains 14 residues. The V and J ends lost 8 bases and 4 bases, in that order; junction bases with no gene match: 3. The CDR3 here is CASAGTGGTGELFF. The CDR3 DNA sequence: TGTGCCAGCGCCGGGACAGGGGGCACCGGGGAGCTGTTTTTT.

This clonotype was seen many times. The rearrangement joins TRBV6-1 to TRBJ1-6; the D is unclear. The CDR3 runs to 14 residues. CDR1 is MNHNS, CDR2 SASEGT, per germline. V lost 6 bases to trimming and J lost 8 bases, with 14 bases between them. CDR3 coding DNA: TGTGCCAGCAGCGAGGGTAGGAAGGATTCACCCCTCCACTTT. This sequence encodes CASSEGRKDSPLHF.

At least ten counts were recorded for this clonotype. As DNA, the CDR3 is TGTGCCAGCGGTTCGGGGACACCCTACGAGCAGTACTTC. Amino acids: CASGSGTPYEQYF. The chain couples TRBV28 to TRBJ2-7, with TRBD1 as a possible D gene (6 bases). Trimming took 8 bases from V and 2 from J, leaving 13 bases between them. The CDR3 is 13 residues long. Germline CDR1 and CDR2: MDHEN and SYDVKM.

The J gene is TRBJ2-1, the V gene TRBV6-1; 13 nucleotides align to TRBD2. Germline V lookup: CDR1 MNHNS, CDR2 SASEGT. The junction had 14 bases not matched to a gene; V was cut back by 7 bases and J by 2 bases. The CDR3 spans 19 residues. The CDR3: CASTDGATSGRSPYNEQFF. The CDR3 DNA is TGTGCCAGCACCGACGGTGCGACTAGCGGGAGGAGTCCCTACAATGAGCAGTTCTTC.

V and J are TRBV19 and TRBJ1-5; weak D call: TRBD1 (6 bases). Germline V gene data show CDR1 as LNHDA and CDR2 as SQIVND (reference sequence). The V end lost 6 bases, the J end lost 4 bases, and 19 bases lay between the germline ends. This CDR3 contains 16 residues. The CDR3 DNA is TGTGCCAGTAGGCTCTACCGGGACATGGGGAATCAGCCCCAGCATTTT. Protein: CASRLYRDMGNQPQHF.

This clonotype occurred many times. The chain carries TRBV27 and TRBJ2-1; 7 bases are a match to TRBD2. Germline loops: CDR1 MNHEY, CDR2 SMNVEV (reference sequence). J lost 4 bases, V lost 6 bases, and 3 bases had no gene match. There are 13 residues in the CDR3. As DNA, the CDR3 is TGTGCCAGCAGAGCGGGACCTTACAATGAGCAGTTCTTC. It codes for CASRAGPYNEQFF.

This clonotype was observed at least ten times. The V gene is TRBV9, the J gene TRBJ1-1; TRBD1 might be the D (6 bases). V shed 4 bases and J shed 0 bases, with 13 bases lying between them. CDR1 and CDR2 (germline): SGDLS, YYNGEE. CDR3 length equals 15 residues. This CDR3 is CASSSRGYMNTEAFF. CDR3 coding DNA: TGTGCCAGCAGCTCCAGGGGATACATGAACACTGAAGCTTTCTTT.

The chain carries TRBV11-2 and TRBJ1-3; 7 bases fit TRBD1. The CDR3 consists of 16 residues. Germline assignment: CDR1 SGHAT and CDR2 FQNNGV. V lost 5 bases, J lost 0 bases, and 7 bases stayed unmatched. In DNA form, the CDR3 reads TGTGCCAGCAGCAGCCTTCAGGGGGTCTCTGGAAACACCATATATTTT. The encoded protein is CASSSLQGVSGNTIYF. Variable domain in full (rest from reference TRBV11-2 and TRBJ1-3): EAGVAQSPRYKIIEKRQSVAFWCNPISGHATLYWYQQILGQGPKLLIQFQNNGVVDDSQLPKDRFSAERLKGVDSTLKIQPAKLEDSAVYLCASSSLQGVSGNTIYFGEGSWLTVV.

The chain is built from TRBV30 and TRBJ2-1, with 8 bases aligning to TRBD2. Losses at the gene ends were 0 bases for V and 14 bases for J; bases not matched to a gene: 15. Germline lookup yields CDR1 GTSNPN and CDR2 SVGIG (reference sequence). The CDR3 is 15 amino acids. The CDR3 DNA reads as TGTGCCTGGAGTGTAAGGGCGGTCTCCGGGACTAGTAAGTTCTTC. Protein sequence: CAWSVRAVSGTSKFF.

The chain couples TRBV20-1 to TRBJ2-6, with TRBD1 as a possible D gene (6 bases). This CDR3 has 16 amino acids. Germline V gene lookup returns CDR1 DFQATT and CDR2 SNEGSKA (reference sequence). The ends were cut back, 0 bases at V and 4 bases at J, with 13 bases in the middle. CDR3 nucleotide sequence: TGCAGTGCTAGAGATCATACAGGGACCGGGGCCAACGTCCTGACTTTC. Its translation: CSARDHTGTGANVLTF.

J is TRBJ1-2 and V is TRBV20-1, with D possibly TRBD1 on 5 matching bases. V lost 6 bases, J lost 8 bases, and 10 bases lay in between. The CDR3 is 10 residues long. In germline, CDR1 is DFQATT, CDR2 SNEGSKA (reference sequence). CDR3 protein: CSATEGGYTF. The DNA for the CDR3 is TGCAGTGCCACCGAGGGGGGCTACACCTTC.